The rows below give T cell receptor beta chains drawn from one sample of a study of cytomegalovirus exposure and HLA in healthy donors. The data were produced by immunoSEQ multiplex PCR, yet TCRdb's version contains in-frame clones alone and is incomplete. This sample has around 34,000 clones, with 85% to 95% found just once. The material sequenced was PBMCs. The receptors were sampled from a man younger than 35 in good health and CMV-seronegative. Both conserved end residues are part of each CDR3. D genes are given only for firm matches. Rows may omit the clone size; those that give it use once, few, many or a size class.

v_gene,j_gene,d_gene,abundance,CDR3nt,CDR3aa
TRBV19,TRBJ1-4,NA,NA,TGTGCCAGTAGGACTGGATCGACAGGAGACGAAAAACTGTTTTTT,CASRTGSTGDEKLFF
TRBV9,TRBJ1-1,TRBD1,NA,TGTGCCAGCAGCGTAGGGACAGGGGGCCGGAGCACTGAAGCTTTCTTT,CASSVGTGGRSTEAFF
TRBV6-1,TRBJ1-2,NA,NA,TGTGCCAGCAGTGAACCGGTGGTGCACGGGGACTATGGCTACACCTTC,CASSEPVVHGDYGYTF
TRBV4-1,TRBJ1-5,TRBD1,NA,TGCGCCAGCAGCCCCGGGACAGGGGTCAATCAGCCCCAGCATTTT,CASSPGTGVNQPQHF
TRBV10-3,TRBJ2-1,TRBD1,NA,TGTGCCATCGGGACAGGACCGTTCTTC,CAIGTGPFF
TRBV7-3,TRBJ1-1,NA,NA,TGTGCCAGCAGCTTAAGCAGGGGCTCTGAAGCTTTCTTT,CASSLSRGSEAFF
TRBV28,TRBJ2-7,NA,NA,TGTGCCAGCAGTAGCCCTAGCGCGAGCTCCTACGAGCAGTACTTC,CASSSPSASSYEQYF
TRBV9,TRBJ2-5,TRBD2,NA,TGTGCCAGCAGCGTAGTGGGGGTGGGACTAGCGGGGGAAGAGACCCAGTACTTC,CASSVVGVGLAGEETQYF
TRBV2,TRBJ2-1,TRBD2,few,TGTGCCAGCAGTGGAGGGACTAGCGGGCAGTACAATGAGCAGTTCTTC,CASSGGTSGQYNEQFF
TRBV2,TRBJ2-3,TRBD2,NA,TGTGCCAGCATCTCAAGGCCTAGCGGCCTCACAGATACGCAGTATTTT,CASISRPSGLTDTQYF
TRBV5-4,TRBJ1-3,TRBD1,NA,TGTGCCAGCAGTATGGCGCTTGGACAGGGGGGGGACACCATATATTTT,CASSMALGQGGDTIYF
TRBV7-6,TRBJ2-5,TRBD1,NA,TGTGCCAGCAGCTTGGGACAGAAAGAGACCCAGTACTTC,CASSLGQKETQYF
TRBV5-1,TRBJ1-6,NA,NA,TGCGCCAGCAGCTTAAGTCCCGAGTCACCCCTCCACTTT,CASSLSPESPLHF